Shown below are 18 T cell receptor beta chains from a single sample sequenced in a study of blood T cell repertoires in COVID-19. Data came from immunoSEQ multiplex PCR; TCRdb stores just in-frame clones and leaves some out. The sample holds 90,000 to 150,000 clones; approximately 83% are singletons and the top ten take roughly a tenth. Source material: peripheral blood. The receptors stem from a man of 80 years or more with acute or convalescent COVID-19.

As DNA, the CDR3 is TGTGCCAGCAGCGTGACGGACTCTGAAAAACTGTTTTTT. Protein product: CASSVTDSEKLFF. The V call is TRBV9, the J call TRBJ1-4; D not resolved. CDR3 length equals 13 residues. The germline V and J ends were trimmed by 2 bases and 7 bases, with 9 bases remaining between them. Germline assignment: CDR1 SGDLS and CDR2 YYNGEE.

The V call is TRBV10-3, the J call TRBJ1-5; D unresolved. V shed 0 bases and J shed 3 bases, with 9 bases lying between them. Germline CDR1 and CDR2: ENHRY and SYGVKD. The CDR3 contains 15 residues. The CDR3 region is CAISESGGPNQPQHF. The CDR3 DNA reads as TGTGCCATCAGTGAGTCGGGAGGGCCCAATCAGCCCCAGCATTTT.

The genes are TRBV7-9 and TRBJ1-4; 7 positions match TRBD1. V was pared by 8 bases and J by 6 bases, with 12 bases of the junction left unmatched. The CDR3 sequence is 15 residues long. Germline CDR1 SEHNR, CDR2 FQNEAQ (reference sequence). The CDR3 coding sequence is TGTGCCAGCGGAGGAATGGGGACAGCTGATGAAAAACTGTTTTTT. Translated: CASGGMGTADEKLFF.

This clone was seen a single time. V gene TRBV20-1 combines with J gene TRBJ2-7; weak D call: TRBD1 (6 bases). Trimming removed 3 bases from V and 2 bases from J, with 14 bases in between. CDR3 size: 14 residues. CDR1 is DFQATT and CDR2 is SNEGSKA in the germline V gene (reference sequence). CDR3 bases: TGCAGTGCTAGTAACCCCAGGGGAGCCTACGAGCAGTACTTC. Translating gives CSASNPRGAYEQYF.

The rearrangement joins TRBV19 to TRBJ1-5, with 7 bases aligning to TRBD1. The CDR3 runs to 17 residues. Germline CDR1 and CDR2: LNHDA and SQIVND (reference sequence). V lost 4 bases and J lost 0; bases outside the gene matches: 9. The CDR3 spells CASSTVWTGLSNQPQHF. As DNA, the CDR3 is TGTGCCAGTAGTACGGTCTGGACAGGACTTAGCAATCAGCCCCAGCATTTT.

The rearrangement uses TRBV14 and TRBJ2-7, with TRBD1 matching 9 bases. Germline CDR1 SGHDN, CDR2 FVKESK. The length of the CDR3 is 16 residues. The ends lost 1 base at V and 3 bases at J; junction bases unmatched: 7. The CDR3 reads CASSQVTGGPFYEQYF. CDR3 DNA sequence: TGTGCCAGCAGCCAAGTAACAGGGGGCCCTTTCTACGAGCAGTACTTC. Supplemented by reference TRBV14 and TRBJ2-7, the full variable domain reads EAGVTQFPSHSVIEKGQTVTLRCDPISGHDNLYWYRRVMGKEIKFLLHFVKESKQDESGMPNNRFLAERTGGTYSTLKVQPAELEDSGVYFCASSQVTGGPFYEQYFGPGTRLTVT.

The chain combines TRBV5-1 with TRBJ1-1; D uncertain. Trimming left V 0 bases short and J 4 bases short, with 13 bases between. The V gene's germline CDR1 is SGHRS and CDR2 YFSETQ. This CDR3 comprises 15 residues. CDR3 residues: CASSLAGQPSTEAFF. The DNA for the CDR3 is TGCGCCAGCAGCTTGGCGGGTCAGCCTTCCACTGAAGCTTTCTTT.

The chain has TRBV7-2 and TRBJ1-5; 8 positions match TRBD1. The CDR3 is 15 amino acids. CDR1 SGHTA and CDR2 FQGNSA come from the germline V gene. With 5 bases clipped from V and 8 bases from J, the junction kept 11 bases outside the gene matches. CDR3 in DNA: TGTGCCAGCAGCCCATCCCCAGGGGGCTGGGAGCCCCAGCATTTT. Translated: CASSPSPGGWEPQHF.

The rearrangement links TRBV30 to TRBJ1-6; D remains unclear. Trimming stripped 3 bases from V and 3 bases from J, with 12 bases between. CDR3 length equals 15 residues. CDR1 and CDR2 from the germline V gene are GTSNPN and SVGIG (reference sequence). The CDR3 region has the DNA TGTGCCTGGAGGTGGGGAGAGGGCTATAATTCACCCCTCCACTTT. Its translation: CAWRWGEGYNSPLHF.

This clone was seen a handful of times. The rearrangement uses TRBV10-2 and TRBJ2-3; 11 bases are a match to TRBD2. The length of the CDR3 is 19 residues. Germline values: CDR1 WSHSY, CDR2 SAAADI. The V segment lost 3 bases and the J segment 0 bases; nucleotides outside the gene matches: 11. The CDR3 coding sequence is TGCGCCAGCAGTGATTTCGGGCTAGCGGGGGGACCGAGCACAGATACGCAGTATTTT. Its protein is CASSDFGLAGGPSTDTQYF.

This clone was counted once. As DNA, the CDR3 is TGTGCCAGCTCACAACCAGGGGCAACTAATGAAAAACTGTTTTTT. This translates into CASSQPGATNEKLFF. The chain has TRBV18 and TRBJ1-4, with D perhaps matching TRBD1 (6 bases). The CDR3 has 15 residues. Trimming took 4 bases from V and 0 from J, leaving 9 bases between them. Germline V gives CDR1 KGHSH, CDR2 LQKENI.

V is TRBV29-1 and J is TRBJ1-2, with a tentative D call TRBD1 (5 bases). CDR1 is SQVTM and CDR2 is ANQGSEA in the germline V gene. The CDR3 is made up of 13 amino acids. V gave up 0 bases and J gave up 7 bases, with 12 bases separating them. In nucleotides, the CDR3 is TGCAGCGTTGAAGAGTTCAGGGAAAGTGGCTACACCTTC. This gives the protein CSVEEFRESGYTF.

The chain combines TRBV4-1 with TRBJ2-1; D might be TRBD2 (5 bases). This CDR3 spans 13 amino acids. Deletions cut 2 bases from V and 5 bases from J, with 7 bases between. The V gene's germline CDR1 is MGHRA and CDR2 YSYEKL. The CDR3 DNA sequence: TGCGCCAGCAGCCAACCGGGAAACAATGAGCAGTTCTTC. Protein sequence: CASSQPGNNEQFF.

This clone showed up just once. This chain links TRBV24-1 with TRBJ2-7, with TRBD1 matching 7 bases. Trimming took 3 bases from V and 0 from J; bases not matched to a gene: 4. Germline assignment: CDR1 KGHDR and CDR2 SFDVKD. The CDR3 covers 15 residues. The CDR3 reads CATSDTTGPSYEQYF. The DNA for the CDR3 is TGTGCCACCAGTGATACGACAGGGCCCTCCTACGAGCAGTACTTC.

This clone was seen only once. The V gene is TRBV19, the J gene TRBJ1-1, with 7 bases identical to TRBD1. Unmatched junction bases numbered 6, after V lost 2 bases and J lost 3 bases. Germline lookup yields CDR1 LNHDA and CDR2 SQIVND (reference sequence). CDR3 length: 15 amino acids. DNA of the CDR3: TGTGCCAGTAGTATATCGACAGGGATTCACACTGAAGCTTTCTTT. This codes for CASSISTGIHTEAFF.

This rearrangement joins TRBV6-4 to TRBJ1-5, with 10 nucleotides matching TRBD1. CDR1 and CDR2 from the germline V gene are MRHNA and SNTAGT. The trim removed 2 bases at V and 4 bases at J, leaving 8 bases unmatched. The CDR3 is 17 residues long. CDR3 residues: CASSDHTRDRGNQPQHF. CDR3 coding DNA: TGTGCCAGCAGTGACCACACCCGGGACAGGGGAAATCAGCCCCAGCATTTT.

The chain recombines TRBV30 with TRBJ2-7; TRBD2 aligns across 11 bases. The CDR3 has 13 amino acids. V lost 8 bases to trimming and J lost 6 bases; unmatched junction nucleotides: 9. CDR1 is GTSNPN and CDR2 is SVGIG in the germline V gene (reference sequence). In DNA form, the CDR3 reads TGTGCCAGCCTGCTAGCGGGAGGAGCCGAGCAGTACTTC. Translating gives CASLLAGGAEQYF.

The gene calls are TRBV28 and TRBJ1-5; D unresolved. Trimming stripped 7 bases from V and 0 bases from J, with 13 bases between. This CDR3 spans 15 amino acids. Per the germline V gene, CDR1 is MDHEN and CDR2 is SYDVKM. The chain's CDR3 is CASTARRLSNQPQHF. The CDR3 nucleotides are TGTGCCAGCACCGCCCGGAGACTTAGCAATCAGCCCCAGCATTTT.